Listed here are 26 T cell receptor beta chains from one sample, sequenced in a study of relationships among human T cell subsets (dated by TCRdb to the early 2010s). The library was built by means of multiplex PCR. Sequencer: 454 GS FLX. TCR alpha and beta CDR3 regions were amplified from mRNA by semiquantitative ARM-PCR. In ARM-PCR, tagged nested gene-specific primers were used first, and communal superprimers then performed exponential amplification. TCRdb reworked the public reads: Q25 trimming with fastp, MiXCR clone assembly, productive beta chains retained. Every distinct CDR3 protein forms one entry, paired with its most common genes and DNA. Present in this sample are 10,000 to 15,000 distinct CDR3 sequences, approximately 64% of which were seen just once. The top ten clones comprise less than 35% of the sample. The CD4+CD25-CD294- flow-through remaining after the CD25, CD56 and CD294 bead selections was collected as Th1 cells.

Specimen: CD4+ Th1 cells sorted from blood. What the cell subset or site label conveys for this sample: CD4+CD25-CD294- T helper 1 cells. The source of these receptors is a man aged 35 to 55 in good health.

This rearrangement joins TRBV6-2 or TRBV6-3 to TRBJ2-1, with TRBD2 matching over 12 bases. Losses at the gene ends were 7 bases for V and 6 bases for J; bases not matched to a gene: 1. Germline lookup yields CDR1 MNHEY and CDR2 SVGEGT. This CDR3 has 13 amino acids. CDR3 loop: CASKGLAGNEQFF. DNA for the CDR3: TGTGCCAGCAAGGGACTAGCGGGCAATGAGCAGTTCTTC.

The chain combines TRBV7-9 with TRBJ1-5; possibly TRBD1 for D (5 bases). The CDR3 length is 15 residues. V lost 1 base and J 5 bases, leaving 12 bases between the germline ends. Germline V lookup: CDR1 SEHNR, CDR2 FQNEAQ (reference sequence). The CDR3 here is CASSLVAGHYQPQHF. For the CDR3, the DNA is TGTGCCAGCAGCTTAGTCGCAGGGCACTATCAGCCCCAGCATTTT.

The rearrangement uses TRBV28 and TRBJ2-3, with D uncertain. V was clipped by 8 bases and J by 0 bases, with 18 bases between them. This CDR3 has 16 residues. The germline gives CDR1 MDHEN, CDR2 SYDVKM. The CDR3 nucleotides read TGTGCCAGCGGCCTTTTTGGGCCATCTAGCACAGATACGCAGTATTTT. This sequence encodes CASGLFGPSSTDTQYF.

This rearrangement joins TRBV10-3 to TRBJ1-4, with 8 bases fitting TRBD1. The CDR3 runs 14 residues. With 3 bases clipped from V and 8 bases from J, the junction kept 5 bases outside the gene matches. Germline CDR1 is ENHRY and CDR2 is SYGVKD. The CDR3 bases are TGTGCCATCAGTGAAGGGACAGGTGAAGAAAAACTGTTTTTT. This translates into CAISEGTGEEKLFF.

The V and J genes are TRBV5-1 and TRBJ1-3; no firm D call. The CDR3 has 13 amino acids. V was shortened by 1 base and J by 6 bases, with 8 bases between the two germline ends. Germline CDR1 and CDR2: SGHRS and YFSETQ. CDR3 sequence reads: CASSLSLENTIYF. In DNA form, the CDR3 reads TGCGCCAGCAGCTTGTCACTGGAAAACACCATATATTTT.

This chain connects TRBV5-1 to TRBJ2-3; D ambiguous. The germline V and J ends were trimmed by 2 bases and 1 base, with 11 bases remaining between them. CDR1 SGHRS and CDR2 YFSETQ come from the germline V gene. The length of the CDR3 is 15 residues. As DNA, the CDR3 is TGCGCCAGCAGCTTTGATAACCTAGGCACAGATACGCAGTATTTT. The encoded protein is CASSFDNLGTDTQYF. The full variable domain, completed using reference TRBV5-1 and TRBJ2-3, is KAGVTQTPRYLIKTRGQQVTLSCSPISGHRSVSWYQQTPGQGLQFLFEYFSETQRNKGNFPGRFSGRQFSNSRSEMNVSTLELGDSALYLCASSFDNLGTDTQYFGPGTRLTVL.

This chain uses TRBV28 with TRBJ2-1, with 8 bases matching TRBD1. In germline, CDR1 is MDHEN, CDR2 SYDVKM. Unmatched junction bases numbered 6, after V lost 0 bases and J lost 8 bases. The CDR3 runs to 15 residues. This chain's CDR3 is CASSLWRQGPYEQFF. Written as DNA, the CDR3 is TGTGCCAGCAGTTTATGGAGACAGGGGCCTTATGAGCAGTTCTTC.

The chain links TRBV11-2 to TRBJ2-3; possibly TRBD2 for D (6 bases). Deletions cut 3 bases from V and 2 bases from J, with 12 bases between. Per germline, CDR1 SGHAT and CDR2 FQNNGV. This CDR3 is 15 amino acids long. CDR3 sequence reads: CASSFRRDSTDTQYF. CDR3 nucleotides: TGTGCCAGCAGCTTCCGCCGGGACTCCACAGATACGCAGTATTTT.

V and J are TRBV29-1 and TRBJ2-5, with 7 positions matching TRBD2. This CDR3 region has 12 residues. Per the germline V gene, CDR1 is SQVTM and CDR2 is ANQGSEA. V shed 7 bases, J shed 4 bases, and the junction held 6 bases outside the gene matches. CDR3 nucleotides: TGCAGCGCTCGTTTAGCGGGAGAGACCCAGTACTTC. Its translation: CSARLAGETQYF.

This clonotype has just a few counts. The chain joins TRBV11-2 to TRBJ2-5; TRBD2 matches 7 bases. CDR1 and CDR2 (germline): SGHAT, FQNNGV. This CDR3 has 14 residues. V trimming: 6 bases; J trimming: 7 bases; junction bases outside the gene matches: 11. The CDR3 sequence is CASSTASGGWTQYF. Here the CDR3 DNA reads TGTGCCAGCAGTACCGCTAGCGGTGGGTGGACCCAGTACTTC.

CDR3 loop: CASSQGQSTGELFF. In DNA form, the CDR3 reads TGCGCCAGCAGCCAGGGCCAGTCCACCGGGGAGCTGTTTTTT. The gene calls are TRBV5-1 and TRBJ2-2; a possible D gene is TRBD1 (5 bases). This CDR3 has 14 amino acids. V lost 4 bases, J lost 4 bases, and 11 bases lay in between. Germline V CDR1 and CDR2: SGHRS, YFSETQ.

The rearrangement joins TRBV28 to TRBJ2-1, with 8 bases that match TRBD2. CDR3 size: 15 residues. V was pared by 3 bases and J by 4 bases, with 5 bases of the junction left unmatched. The germline gives CDR1 MDHEN, CDR2 SYDVKM. The CDR3, as DNA: TGTGCCAGCAGTTTGACGGGGGGGTTTTACAATGAGCAGTTCTTC. As protein: CASSLTGGFYNEQFF.

This clonotype was recorded a few times. The V gene is TRBV11-2, the J gene TRBJ2-7; D gene ambiguous. The ends were cut back, 1 base at V and 2 bases at J, with 0 bases in the middle. The germline V gene has CDR1 SGHAT and CDR2 FQNNGV. There are 11 residues in the CDR3. DNA for the CDR3: TGTGCCAGCAGCTTAGCCTACGAGCAGTACTTC. As protein: CASSLAYEQYF.

This clonotype came up a few times. This chain connects TRBV19 to TRBJ1-2; D not certain. CDR1 is LNHDA, CDR2 SQIVND, per germline (reference sequence). The ends were cut back, 6 bases at V and 6 bases at J, with 23 bases in the middle. This CDR3 is 16 amino acids long. The CDR3: CASRNTSPRTKDGYTF. For the CDR3, the DNA is TGTGCCAGTAGAAACACCTCACCGCGGACTAAGGATGGCTACACCTTC.

The chain joins TRBV6-6 to TRBJ1-5, with 10 bases fitting TRBD1. CDR1 and CDR2 from the germline V gene are MNHNY and SVGAGI (reference sequence). The CDR3 contains 14 residues. Unmatched junction bases numbered 1, after V lost 2 bases and J lost 6 bases. Here the CDR3 DNA reads TGTGCCAGCAGTTACGACAGGGGGCCTCAGCCCCAGCATTTT. This sequence encodes CASSYDRGPQPQHF.

The chain couples TRBV20-1 to TRBJ2-7; D is perhaps TRBD2 (6 bases). The V gene's germline CDR1 is DFQATT and CDR2 SNEGSKA (reference sequence). The V gene lost 0 bases and the J gene lost 2 bases, with 8 bases spanning the gap. There are 13 residues in the CDR3. In DNA, the CDR3 is TGCAGTGCTAGAGAGGAGGGGCCCTACGAGCAGTACTTC. This codes for CSAREEGPYEQYF.

The rearrangement uses TRBV18 and TRBJ1-1; D remains unclear. Germline CDR1 is KGHSH and CDR2 is LQKENI. The V end lost 3 bases, the J end lost 1 base, and 6 bases lay between the germline ends. The CDR3 has 13 amino acids. The CDR3 nucleotides read TGTGCCAGCTCACCCGCGGGGAACACTGAAGCTTTCTTT. As protein: CASSPAGNTEAFF.

CDR3 amino acids: CASSLGEISTDTQYF. The CDR3 DNA is TGTGCCAGCAGCTTAGGGGAGATAAGCACAGATACGCAGTATTTT. V is TRBV11-3 and J is TRBJ2-3; weak D call: TRBD2 (5 bases). V shed 1 base and J shed 0 bases, with 8 bases lying between them. CDR1 is SGHNT, CDR2 YENEEA, per germline. The CDR3 extends over 15 amino acids. Full variable domain (outside the CDR3, taken from reference TRBV11-3 and TRBJ2-3): EAGVVQSPRYKIIEKKQPVAFWCNPISGHNTLYWYLQNLGQGPELLIRYENEEAVDDSQLPKDRFSAERLKGVDSTLKIQPAELGDSAVYLCASSLGEISTDTQYFGPGTRLTVL.

This sequence joins TRBV11-2 and TRBJ2-7; 9 nucleotides match TRBD1. Germline V CDR1 and CDR2: SGHAT, FQNNGV. V lost 2 bases and J lost 2; bases outside the gene matches: 10. The CDR3 consists of 17 residues. The CDR3 is CASSLIHTGTGTYEQYF. The CDR3 DNA follows: TGTGCCAGCAGCTTAATTCATACCGGGACAGGGACCTACGAGCAGTACTTC. The whole variable domain, filled in from reference TRBV11-2 and TRBJ2-7, reads EAGVAQSPRYKIIEKRQSVAFWCNPISGHATLYWYQQILGQGPKLLIQFQNNGVVDDSQLPKDRFSAERLKGVDSTLKIQPAKLEDSAVYLCASSLIHTGTGTYEQYFGPGTRLTVT.

Here the CDR3 reads CASSYKGGPYEQYF. CDR3 coding DNA: TGTGCCAGCAGTTATAAGGGAGGGCCGTACGAGCAGTACTTC. The genes are TRBV27 and TRBJ2-7; 7 bases are a match to TRBD2. Germline V gene lookup returns CDR1 MNHEY and CDR2 SMNVEV (reference sequence). The trim removed 4 bases at V and 4 bases at J, leaving 7 bases unmatched. The CDR3 contains 14 residues.

The chain links TRBV19 to TRBJ2-1, with TRBD2 matching 9 bases. CDR3 length: 14 amino acids. Germline V lookup: CDR1 LNHDA, CDR2 SQIVND (reference sequence). J lost 7 bases, V lost 4 bases, and 5 bases had no gene match. Here the CDR3 DNA reads TGTGCCAGTAGTAGTCTAGCGGGACCTAATGAGCAGTTCTTC. Translated, it gives CASSSLAGPNEQFF.

The chain has TRBV4-1 and TRBJ2-1; 8 nucleotides agree with TRBD2. There are 15 residues in the CDR3. The junction had 7 bases not matched to a gene; V was cut back by 1 base and J by 8 bases. Germline CDR1 reads MGHRA; CDR2 reads YSYEKL. DNA for the CDR3: TGCGCCAGCAGCCAAGTCGGCGGGAGGTTAGATGAGCAGTTCTTC. Residues: CASSQVGGRLDEQFF.

V gene TRBV4-1 combines with J gene TRBJ1-5, with D maybe TRBD1 (6 bases). V gave up 0 bases and J gave up 7 bases, with 13 bases separating them. The CDR3 covers 15 residues. CDR1 is MGHRA and CDR2 is YSYEKL in the germline V gene. CDR3 sequence (DNA): TGCGCCAGCAGCCAAGATTGGGGGCTAGAACAGCCCCAGCATTTT. As protein: CASSQDWGLEQPQHF.

The rearrangement joins TRBV6-5 to TRBJ2-4, with no clear D. This CDR3 contains 14 residues. V lost 4 bases and J lost 0, with 7 bases in between. CDR1 and CDR2 (germline): MNHEY, SVGAGI. The CDR3 region is CASSSSLAKNIQYF. Here the CDR3 DNA reads TGTGCCAGCAGTTCCAGTCTAGCCAAAAACATTCAGTACTTC.

This clonotype was observed a handful of times. This chain connects TRBV5-5 to TRBJ2-4; D is unresolved. The CDR3 runs 14 residues. Trimming left V 5 bases short and J 0 bases short, with 9 bases between. Germline CDR1 is SGHKS and CDR2 is YYEKEE (reference sequence). CDR3 nucleotides: TGTGCCAGCAGTCCCGGGCTAGCCAAAAACATTCAGTACTTC. Amino acid sequence: CASSPGLAKNIQYF.

The chain couples TRBV10-2 to TRBJ2-7, with 11 positions matching TRBD2. CDR3 length: 14 amino acids. V lost 6 bases, J lost 3 bases, and 4 bases stayed unmatched. Germline V gene sequence: CDR1 WSHSY, CDR2 SAAADI. CDR3 DNA sequence: TGCGCCAGCAGCTTGGGACTAGCGGACTACGAGCAGTACTTC. This codes for CASSLGLADYEQYF.